One T cell receptor (beta chain) is described in this entry. This record comes from a study of OX40 agonist ivuxolimab in advanced cancers. The CDR3 runs 20 residues. Trimming shortened V by 5 bases and J by 4 bases, and 32 bases separated the two germline ends. Germline-derived CDR1 and CDR2 are SGHVS and FQNEAQ. Data came from immunoSEQ multiplex PCR; TCRdb stores just in-frame clones and leaves some out. In the table there are tens of thousands of clones, roughly 90% of which are singletons. The V gene is TRBV7-8, the J gene TRBJ1-1; D possibly corresponds to TRBD1 (6 bases). The source was CD4+ or CD8+ T cells sorted from blood, collected in a trial of the OX40 agonist ivuxolimab. This sequence was found in an adult with an advanced solid tumor such as melanoma, head and neck, liver or kidney cancer. CDR3 protein: CASSRVNIRGASGEGTEAFF. CDR3 DNA: TGTGCCAGCAGCCGAGTAAATATACGGGGGGCAAGTGGGGAAGGCACTGAAGCTTTCTTT.